This TCR beta chain came from a study of blood T cell repertoires in COVID-19. This CDR3 region has 14 residues. J lost 2 bases, V lost 5 bases, and 4 bases had no gene match. Germline CDR1 LNHDA, CDR2 SQIVND (reference sequence). Libraries were prepared by immunoSEQ multiplex PCR; TCRdb keeps only in-frame clonotypes and omits some of them. The data contain a few hundred thousand clones, 75% to 90% of them singletons. J is TRBJ2-3 and V is TRBV19; TRBD2 aligns across 7 bases. The sequenced sample was PBMCs or T cells enriched from blood (not recorded which). The sequence derives from a woman aged 50 to 65 who had recovered from COVID-19. As DNA, the CDR3 is TGTGCCAGTAGTCGCGGGGGACTCACAGATACGCAGTATTTT. It specifies CASSRGGLTDTQYF.